The 32 T cell receptor beta chains reported below all come from one sample, sequenced in a study of a mutant IDH1 vaccine in newly diagnosed glioma. The antigens of these receptors remain unknown. As to time point: week 35, safety follow-up. The study gave 300 ug of mutant IDH1 20-mer peptide per vaccine dose, with topical imiquimod. Assay: immunoSEQ multiplex PCR; the TCRdb copy retains only in-frame clones and omits some. This sample yields over 40,000 clones, of which 75% to 90% are seen a single time; around 1.5% belongs to the top ten. Here the sequenced sample was PBMCs, taken from a glioma patient whose treatment included an IDH1 peptide vaccine. These receptors came from a man aged 40-49 years with glioma.

The chain joins TRBV15 to TRBJ1-4; D perhaps matches TRBD1 (5 bases). Germline V CDR1 and CDR2: LNHNV, YYDKDF (reference sequence). CDR3 length: 15 residues. V lost 3 bases and J 7 bases, leaving 15 bases between the germline ends. CDR3 amino acids: CATSRGLGASEKLFF. The CDR3, as DNA: TGTGCCACCAGCAGGGGGCTTGGGGCGAGTGAAAAACTGTTTTTT.

The chain employs TRBV9 and TRBJ1-5; no clear D. Germline V gene sequence: CDR1 SGDLS, CDR2 YYNGEE. Trimming took off 0 bases at V and 9 bases at J, with 4 bases between the two ends. The CDR3 is 11 residues long. The CDR3 nucleotides are TGTGCCAGCAGCGTAGTTGGGCCCCAGCATTTT. Protein sequence: CASSVVGPQHF.

The chain's CDR3 is CASSRGQIYGYTF. The CDR3 nucleotides are TGTGCCAGCAGTCGCGGACAGATATATGGCTACACCTTC. V is TRBV6-6 and J is TRBJ1-2; maybe TRBD1 (6 bases). Germline CDR1 and CDR2: MNHNY and SVGAGI (reference sequence). The CDR3 spans 13 residues. Trimming stripped 5 bases from V and 5 bases from J, with 12 bases between.

The chain is built from TRBV4-2 and TRBJ2-1; 11 bases agree with TRBD2. V gave up 4 bases and J gave up 4 bases; unmatched junction bases: 6. Germline values: CDR1 LGHNA, CDR2 YNFKEQ. The CDR3 is made up of 16 amino acids. The CDR3 sequence: CASSPSGGIFYNEQFF. DNA for the CDR3: TGTGCCAGCAGCCCTAGCGGGGGGATATTTTACAATGAGCAGTTCTTC.

V is TRBV6-1 and J is TRBJ2-1, with D unclear. Germline loops: CDR1 MNHNS, CDR2 SASEGT. With 7 bases removed from V and 0 bases from J, the gap between germline ends came to 13 bases. This CDR3 has 15 residues. In DNA form, the CDR3 reads TGTGCCAGCACTCCGGCCGAGAGCTCCTACAATGAGCAGTTCTTC. It codes for CASTPAESSYNEQFF.

The genes are TRBV6-5 and TRBJ1-1; tentative D call: TRBD1 (5 bases). Germline V CDR1 and CDR2: MNHEY, SVGAGI. The CDR3 runs to 13 residues. V lost 2 bases, J lost 6 bases, and 10 bases lay in between. The CDR3 DNA reads TGTGCCAGCAGTTACCCCGACAGAGCTGAAGCTTTCTTT. Its translation is CASSYPDRAEAFF.

This chain links TRBV14 with TRBJ2-1; no definite D call. This CDR3 is built from 15 residues. V was trimmed by 0 bases and J by 9 bases, leaving 15 bases between them. Germline V gives CDR1 SGHDN, CDR2 FVKESK. The CDR3 loop is CASSQDRRLASEQFF. CDR3 in DNA: TGTGCCAGCAGCCAAGATCGGCGTTTGGCCAGTGAGCAGTTCTTC.

The chain links TRBV6-5 to TRBJ2-5; 7 bases are a match to TRBD1. The CDR3 totals 12 residues. The ends lost 11 bases at V and 4 bases at J; junction bases unmatched: 7. CDR1 is MNHEY and CDR2 is SVGAGI in the germline V gene. The CDR3 region has the DNA TGTGCCGGGGGACAGAGTCGAGAGACCCAGTACTTC. It yields the protein CAGGQSRETQYF.

The table lists this clone with a count of one. The V gene is TRBV7-8, the J gene TRBJ2-3, with 16 bases matching TRBD2. With 4 bases clipped from V and 3 bases from J, the junction kept 7 bases outside the gene matches. The CDR3 is 18 residues long. The germline V gene encodes CDR1 SGHVS and CDR2 FQNEAQ. CDR3 DNA sequence: TGTGCCAGCAGCTCGGGACTAGCGGGGGGGCTTCGGACAGATACGCAGTATTTT. The encoded protein is CASSSGLAGGLRTDTQYF. The entire variable domain, with the rest obtained from reference TRBV7-8 and TRBJ2-3, is as follows: GAGVSQSPRYKVAKRGQDVALRCDPISGHVSLFWYQQALGQGPEFLTYFQNEAQLDKSGLPSDRFFAERPEGSVSTLKIQRTQQEDSAVYLCASSSGLAGGLRTDTQYFGPGTRLTVL.

This clone showed up just once. The chain uses TRBV30 and TRBJ1-4; D may be TRBD1 (5 bases). Trimming left V 2 bases short and J 5 bases short, with 12 bases between. This CDR3 contains 14 residues. CDR1 is GTSNPN, CDR2 SVGIG, per germline (reference sequence). The CDR3 reads CAWSSGGPNEKLFF. The CDR3 DNA reads as TGTGCCTGGAGTTCGGGGGGTCCAAATGAAAAACTGTTTTTT.

This clone was seen once. The chain has TRBV5-1 and TRBJ1-1, with D uncertain. V shed 0 bases and J shed 1 base, with 10 bases lying between them. Germline assignment: CDR1 SGHRS and CDR2 YFSETQ. CDR3 length: 15 amino acids. The CDR3, as DNA: TGCGCCAGCAGCTTGGGGGCGACGGGGAACACTGAAGCTTTCTTT. It codes for CASSLGATGNTEAFF.

The chain couples TRBV10-3 to TRBJ1-1, with 7 positions matching TRBD1. The CDR3 has 13 residues. CDR1 ENHRY and CDR2 SYGVKD come from the germline V gene. The DNA for the CDR3 is TGTGCTATAACAGGGGTAATGAACACTGAAGCTTTCTTT. Translated, it gives CAITGVMNTEAFF.

J is TRBJ1-4 and V is TRBV6-5, with D perhaps matching TRBD1 (5 bases). This CDR3 comprises 14 residues. The germline V gene encodes CDR1 MNHEY and CDR2 SVGAGI. V lost 7 bases and J 0 bases, leaving 9 bases between the germline ends. CDR3 in DNA: TGTGCCAGCAAGACAGATTCAACTAATGAAAAACTGTTTTTT. It is translated as CASKTDSTNEKLFF.

The chain uses TRBV4-3 and TRBJ1-4; TRBD1 matches 8 bases. V gave up 0 bases and J gave up 10 bases; unmatched junction bases: 7. This CDR3 is 15 amino acids long. Germline-derived CDR1 and CDR2 are LGHNA and YSLEER. The chain's CDR3 is CASSQDLQGAGKLFF. CDR3 bases: TGCGCCAGCAGCCAAGATTTGCAGGGGGCAGGAAAACTGTTTTTT.

The V call is TRBV2, the J call TRBJ2-3; 11 bases fit TRBD2. The germline CDR1 and CDR2 sequences are SNHLY and FYNNEI. With V trimmed by 4 bases and J by 4 bases, 4 bases remained unmatched. The CDR3 runs 15 residues. CDR3 DNA sequence: TGTGCCAGCAGTGGGACTAGCGGGCGTCCAGATACGCAGTATTTT. Amino acid sequence: CASSGTSGRPDTQYF.

The rearrangement links TRBV5-4 to TRBJ2-2; D remains ambiguous. The germline gives CDR1 SGHNT, CDR2 YYREEE (reference sequence). CDR3 length: 15 residues. V was cut by 2 bases and J by 3 bases, with 11 bases left in between. In nucleotides, the CDR3 is TGTGCCAGCAGCTTCAAACTTAGTGACACCGGGGAGCTGTTTTTT. Its translation is CASSFKLSDTGELFF.

This chain links TRBV6-1 with TRBJ2-3, with D maybe TRBD1 (6 bases). CDR3 length equals 14 residues. V was shortened by 5 bases and J by 4 bases, with 13 bases between the two germline ends. The germline V gene encodes CDR1 MNHNS and CDR2 SASEGT. The CDR3 DNA reads as TGTGCCAGCAGTCAACTTGGGGGCGCAGATACGCAGTATTTT. Protein: CASSQLGGADTQYF.

This clone was seen once. This chain connects TRBV4-2 to TRBJ2-1, with 8 bases lining up with TRBD2. The CDR3 has 15 amino acids. Germline V CDR1 and CDR2: LGHNA, YNFKEQ. J was trimmed by 5 bases and V by 0 bases; bases with no gene match: 3. The chain's CDR3 is CASSQDLAGHNEQFF. CDR3 nucleotides: TGTGCCAGCAGCCAAGATCTAGCGGGTCACAATGAGCAGTTCTTC.

J is TRBJ1-1 and V is TRBV6-6; D gene unclear. From germline, CDR1 is MNHNY and CDR2 SVGAGI (reference sequence). The CDR3 sequence is 11 residues long. V dropped 5 bases and J dropped 2 bases, with 3 bases sitting between them. CDR3 amino acids: CASSHNTEAFF. The CDR3 bases are TGTGCCAGCAGTCACAACACTGAAGCTTTCTTT.

The chain joins TRBV15 to TRBJ2-7; D tentatively fits TRBD1 or TRBD2 (5 bases each). Trimming took off 0 bases at V and 2 bases at J, with 11 bases between the two ends. The length of the CDR3 is 15 residues. Germline CDR1 is LNHNV and CDR2 is YYDKDF (reference sequence). CDR3: CATSRDLGDPYEQYF. Here the CDR3 DNA reads TGTGCCACCAGCAGAGATTTGGGGGATCCCTACGAGCAGTACTTC.

The chain links TRBV2 to TRBJ2-7; D perhaps matches TRBD2 (6 bases). CDR3 size: 15 residues. CDR1 and CDR2 from the germline V gene are SNHLY and FYNNEI. V was trimmed by 6 bases and J by 3 bases, leaving 18 bases between them. Written as DNA, the CDR3 is TGTGCCAGCAGCCCGGACTATTCGAGATACTACGAGCAGTACTTC. Translated, it gives CASSPDYSRYYEQYF.

The genes are TRBV6-5 and TRBJ1-2, with D possibly TRBD1 on 6 matching bases. Between the trimmed V and J ends, which lost 0 bases and 6 bases, there was a span of 17 bases. Germline V CDR1 and CDR2: MNHEY, SVGAGI. The CDR3 is made up of 16 amino acids. Here the CDR3 reads CASSYSWGASSDGYTF. The CDR3 DNA sequence: TGTGCCAGCAGTTACTCGTGGGGGGCATCGTCGGATGGCTACACCTTC.

The CDR3 region has the DNA TGTGCCAGCAGTTTCGACCTTAAGCCCACAGATACGCAGTATTTT. Amino acids: CASSFDLKPTDTQYF. The chain joins TRBV5-6 to TRBJ2-3; no clear D. V was cut by 5 bases and J by 2 bases, with 15 bases left in between. This CDR3 is built from 15 residues. The germline gives CDR1 SGHDT, CDR2 YYEEEE. The complete variable domain, with remaining parts taken from reference TRBV5-6 and TRBJ2-3, reads DAGVTQSPTHLIKTRGQQVTLRCSPKSGHDTVSWYQQALGQGPQFIFQYYEEEERQRGNFPDRFSGHQFPNYSSELNVNALLLGDSALYLCASSFDLKPTDTQYFGPGTRLTVL.

The CDR3 here is CASRGGSWQPQHF. The CDR3 nucleotides read TGTGCCAGCAGGGGGGGGTCCTGGCAGCCCCAGCATTTT. The chain is built from TRBV28 and TRBJ1-5; tentatively, D is TRBD1 (5 bases). V was trimmed by 6 bases and J by 7 bases, leaving 13 bases between them. This CDR3 region has 13 residues. Per the germline V gene, CDR1 is MDHEN and CDR2 is SYDVKM.

The chain links TRBV7-2 to TRBJ1-1; 8 bases align to TRBD1. The germline gives CDR1 SGHTA, CDR2 FQGNSA. V shed 1 base and J 2 bases; nucleotides not matched to a gene: 6. The CDR3 contains 16 residues. CDR3 bases: TGTGCCAGCAGCTTAGTCTGGGACAGGCCCAACACTGAAGCTTTCTTT. Translation: CASSLVWDRPNTEAFF.

The chain couples TRBV29-1 to TRBJ2-1, with 11 bases lining up with TRBD2. CDR1 SQVTM and CDR2 ANQGSEA come from the germline V gene. This CDR3 contains 14 residues. The V gene end was trimmed by 4 bases and the J gene end by 4 bases; junction bases not matched to a gene: 3. The CDR3 DNA sequence: TGCAGCGTTGGGGCTAGCGGGGGGTACAATGAGCAGTTCTTC. Translation gives CSVGASGGYNEQFF.

The gene calls are TRBV6-1 and TRBJ2-4; D gene ambiguous. CDR1 is MNHNS and CDR2 is SASEGT in the germline V gene. The V end lost 0 bases, the J end lost 7 bases, and 13 bases lay between the germline ends. CDR3 size: 15 residues. CDR3 loop: CASSEASGLGNIQYF. In DNA form, the CDR3 reads TGTGCCAGCAGTGAAGCTTCCGGCCTGGGGAACATTCAGTACTTC.

This rearrangement joins TRBV5-1 to TRBJ1-1; unclear D gene. V was pared by 0 bases and J by 1 base, with 7 bases between. CDR1 is SGHRS and CDR2 is YFSETQ in the germline V gene. The CDR3 has 14 residues. CDR3 in amino acids: CASSLDGRNTEAFF. The CDR3 bases are TGCGCCAGCAGCTTGGACGGGCGGAACACTGAAGCTTTCTTT.

The chain uses TRBV28 and TRBJ1-1; D not certain. CDR1 is MDHEN, CDR2 SYDVKM, per germline. CDR3 length: 11 amino acids. V lost 6 bases and J lost 11, with 13 bases in between. The CDR3, as DNA: TGTGCCAGCAGCCAAAGGCGAGGGGCTTTCTTT. As protein: CASSQRRGAFF.

The CDR3 loop is CASSLEDPGSGELFF. The CDR3 DNA follows: TGTGCCAGCAGCTTAGAGGACCCGGGCTCCGGGGAGCTGTTTTTT. The chain is built from TRBV5-4 and TRBJ2-2; D remains unclear. Germline CDR1 SGHNT, CDR2 YYREEE (reference sequence). Trimming removed 2 bases at V and 6 bases at J, with 14 bases between. The CDR3 has 15 residues.

The chain combines TRBV27 with TRBJ1-4; D possibly corresponds to TRBD1 (6 bases). The germline V and J ends were trimmed by 5 bases and 7 bases, with 17 bases remaining between them. The CDR3 is 15 amino acids. The germline CDR1 and CDR2 sequences are MNHEY and SMNVEV (reference sequence). The CDR3 sequence is CASSLTTGLGEKLFF. CDR3 DNA: TGTGCCAGCAGTCTGACGACAGGTTTGGGTGAAAAACTGTTTTTT.

The chain has TRBV28 and TRBJ2-5; 10 bases line up with TRBD1. The CDR3 is 13 amino acids. V was clipped by 6 bases and J by 4 bases; unmatched bases: 2. Germline assignment: CDR1 MDHEN and CDR2 SYDVKM. CDR3 DNA sequence: TGTGCCAGCAGGCGACAGGGGGCAGAGACCCAGTACTTC. The encoded protein is CASRRQGAETQYF.